The rows below give T cell receptor beta chains drawn from one sample of a study of post-analysis software for immune sequencing data. TCRdb called the PCR reads again in MiXCR, with one record for every CDR3 protein. The sample carries hundreds of thousands of distinct CDR3 sequences, nearly 45% recorded once. Sequencing input: blood. All receptors come from a girl under 18 with multiple sclerosis. CDR3s include the opening cysteine and the closing phenylalanine or tryptophan. A D gene is named only where the DNA matches it firmly. Where a row states a size, it is once, few, many or the class of an expanded clone; other rows omit it.

J gene,clone size,V gene,D gene,CDR3 DNA,CDR3 protein
TRBJ1-2,few,TRBV20-1,TRBD1,TGCAGTGCTAGAGGGGACAGTTCAAACTATGGCTACACCTTC,CSARGDSSNYGYTF
TRBJ2-7,-,TRBV3-1,-,TGTGCCAGCAGCCAAGACTCGGGGTTCTCCTACGAGCAGTACTTC,CASSQDSGFSYEQYF
TRBJ2-1,few,TRBV20-1,TRBD2,TGCAGTGCTAGAATTCCGGGACTAGCTCGTAACAATGAGCAGTTCTTC,CSARIPGLARNNEQFF
TRBJ2-1,few,TRBV7-3,-,TGTGCCAGCAGCTTTAGTGCTGGCCCGAATGAGCAGTTCTTC,CASSFSAGPNEQFF
TRBJ2-3,many,TRBV5-1,-,TGTGCCAGCAGCCTTGGACAGGGAGGGGATACGCAGTATTTT,CASSLGQGGDTQYF
TRBJ1-2,-,TRBV12-3/TRBV12-4,-,TGTGCCAGCAGTTTCGGTACGCCTGGCTACACCTTC,CASSFGTPGYTF
TRBJ2-1,-,TRBV19,-,TGTGCCAGTAGTATAGGTAGCAATGAGCAGTTCTTC,CASSIGSNEQFF
TRBJ2-1,once,TRBV25-1,TRBD1,TGTGCCAGCAGTGAACCGGGACAGGGGGCTGAGCAGTTCTTC,CASSEPGQGAEQFF
TRBJ2-1,few,TRBV7-9,TRBD1,TGTGCCAGCAACCAGGACAGGGCACACAATGAGCAGTTCTTC,CASNQDRAHNEQFF
TRBJ1-1,-,TRBV5-1,-,TGCGCCAGCAGCTCGGGGTGGGGCGTGGAAGCTTTCTTT,CASSSGWGVEAFF
TRBJ2-5,-,TRBV12-3/TRBV12-4,TRBD2,TGTGCCAGCAGTTTTCCTAGCGGGACTCAAGAGACCCAGTACTTC,CASSFPSGTQETQYF
TRBJ2-1,-,TRBV7-6,TRBD1,TGTGCCAGCAGCGCGACAGGGTACTACAATGAGCAGTTCTTC,CASSATGYYNEQFF